The 15 T cell receptor beta chains given below trace back to one sample, sequenced in a study of cytomegalovirus exposure and HLA in healthy donors. Amplification used 60 Vbeta primers and 13 Jbeta primers. Sequencing used immunoSEQ multiplex PCR; TCRdb keeps in-frame clones, though not all of them. The table has roughly 100,000 clones, roughly 73% seen once; the top ten hold roughly 2.5%. Specimen: PBMCs. These receptors came from a man aged 35 to 55 in good health and CMV-seronegative.

The J gene is TRBJ2-7, the V gene TRBV10-3; 10 bases line up with TRBD1. Germline CDR1 and CDR2: ENHRY and SYGVKD. The CDR3 runs 17 residues. The junction had 10 bases not matched to a gene; V was cut back by 1 base and J by 4 bases. The CDR3 nucleotides are TGTGCCATCAGTGAGTTCTACGTCGGGGGACAGGGGTACGAGCAGTACTTC. Translated, it gives CAISEFYVGGQGYEQYF.

This chain uses TRBV2 with TRBJ1-2; D is perhaps TRBD1 (5 bases). Trimming removed 3 bases from V and 8 bases from J, with 10 bases in between. The CDR3 length is 12 residues. CDR1 is SNHLY and CDR2 is FYNNEI in the germline V gene. The CDR3 DNA reads as TGTGCCAGCAGTGAGGGAGGGGACGGCTACACCTTC. It encodes CASSEGGDGYTF. The complete variable domain, with remaining parts taken from reference TRBV2 and TRBJ1-2, reads EPEVTQTPSHQVTQMGQEVILRCVPISNHLYFYWYRQILGQKVEFLVSFYNNEISEKSEIFDDQFSVERPDGSNFTLKIRSTKLEDSAMYFCASSEGGDGYTFGSGTRLTVV.

The V gene is TRBV5-1, the J gene TRBJ1-1; D may be TRBD1 (5 bases). Per the germline V gene, CDR1 is SGHRS and CDR2 is YFSETQ. Trimming removed 2 bases from V and 1 base from J, with 12 bases in between. The CDR3 has 15 residues. The CDR3 here is CASSFPAGQNTEAFF. CDR3 sequence (DNA): TGCGCCAGCAGCTTCCCAGCAGGACAGAACACTGAAGCTTTCTTT.

This rearrangement joins TRBV2 to TRBJ1-1, with D maybe TRBD1 (5 bases). V was cut by 7 bases and J by 1 base, with 13 bases left in between. Per germline, CDR1 SNHLY and CDR2 FYNNEI. The CDR3 contains 14 residues. This CDR3 is CASMLQGTNTEAFF. CDR3 nucleotide sequence: TGTGCCAGCATGCTTCAGGGAACGAACACTGAAGCTTTCTTT.

J is TRBJ2-1 and V is TRBV13, with 9 bases fitting TRBD2. The CDR3 runs to 15 residues. Germline V CDR1 and CDR2: PRHDT, FYEKMQ (reference sequence). The V and J ends lost 5 bases and 2 bases, in that order; junction bases with no gene match: 4. The CDR3: CASSPLAGAYNEQFF. In DNA form, the CDR3 reads TGTGCCAGCAGCCCGTTAGCGGGGGCCTACAATGAGCAGTTCTTC.

This rearrangement joins TRBV19 to TRBJ1-1; 9 bases match TRBD1. The junction had 10 bases not matched to a gene; V was cut back by 5 bases and J by 0 bases. The CDR3 runs to 17 residues. Germline CDR1 and CDR2: LNHDA and SQIVND (reference sequence). The CDR3 DNA reads as TGTGCCAGTAGTGCGCAAGACAGGGGGTGGCTGAACACTGAAGCTTTCTTT. Its translation: CASSAQDRGWLNTEAFF.

V gene TRBV7-2 combines with J gene TRBJ2-5; possible D gene TRBD2, 8 bases. Deletions cut 1 base from V and 2 bases from J, with 11 bases between. CDR1 is SGHTA and CDR2 is FQGNSA in the germline V gene. This CDR3 is built from 15 residues. The CDR3 region is CASSLVAGQQETQYF. Here the CDR3 DNA reads TGTGCCAGCAGCTTAGTAGCGGGACAGCAAGAGACCCAGTACTTC.

The chain employs TRBV5-1 and TRBJ1-1; TRBD1 is a possible D gene (6 bases). Germline CDR1 is SGHRS and CDR2 is YFSETQ. The V end was cut by 2 bases, the J end by 6 bases, with 20 bases between. The CDR3 runs 16 residues. The CDR3 DNA follows: TGCGCCAGCAGCTTATCCCAGGGGAGAGGGGCGGCTGAAGCTTTCTTT. Its protein is CASSLSQGRGAAEAFF.

The gene calls are TRBV11-3 and TRBJ2-5, with TRBD2 matching over 8 bases. J gave up 5 bases and V 5 bases, and 10 bases lay outside the gene matches. This CDR3 comprises 15 residues. In germline, CDR1 is SGHNT, CDR2 YENEEA. CDR3 in amino acids: CASSPHSGATETQYF. The CDR3 nucleotides are TGTGCCAGCAGCCCCCATAGCGGGGCCACGGAGACCCAGTACTTC.

This clone appeared a few times. The gene calls are TRBV7-7 and TRBJ2-2, with TRBD2 identical over 10 bases. With V trimmed by 2 bases and J by 4 bases, 4 bases remained unmatched. The CDR3 spans 16 residues. CDR1 is SSHAT, CDR2 FNYEAQ, per germline (reference sequence). CDR3 loop: CASSLTSGVFTGELFF. CDR3 DNA: TGTGCCAGCAGCTTAACTAGCGGGGTTTTCACCGGGGAGCTGTTTTTT.

This clone came up a few times. The chain carries TRBV2 and TRBJ2-7, with 10 bases fitting TRBD1. Germline assignment: CDR1 SNHLY and CDR2 FYNNEI. The CDR3 length is 14 residues. V was clipped by 10 bases and J by 0 bases; unmatched bases: 6. The CDR3 reads CATKDRGVSYEQYF. The CDR3 nucleotides read TGTGCCACAAAGGACAGGGGGGTCTCCTACGAGCAGTACTTC.

V is TRBV18 and J is TRBJ1-3, with 7 nucleotides matching TRBD1. The CDR3 consists of 15 residues. The ends lost 3 bases at V and 3 bases at J; junction bases unmatched: 5. The V gene's germline CDR1 is KGHSH and CDR2 LQKENI. In nucleotides, the CDR3 is TGTGCCAGCTCACCCTTTGGGGACAGTGGAAACACCATATATTTT. Protein sequence: CASSPFGDSGNTIYF.

The CDR3 protein is CASSLGTGLYNSPLHF. For the CDR3, the DNA is TGTGCCAGCAGCCTCGGGACAGGACTTTATAATTCACCCCTCCACTTT. J is TRBJ1-6 and V is TRBV7-9; 8 bases are shared with TRBD1. V was pared by 5 bases and J by 4 bases, with 7 bases of the junction left unmatched. CDR3 size: 16 residues. Germline V lookup: CDR1 SEHNR, CDR2 FQNEAQ (reference sequence). Together with reference TRBV7-9 and TRBJ1-6, the CDR3 gives the full variable domain: DTGVSQNPRHKITKRGQNVTFRCDPISEHNRLYWYRQTLGQGPEFLTYFQNEAQLEKSRLLSDRFSAERPKGSFSTLEIQRTEQGDSAMYLCASSLGTGLYNSPLHFGNGTRLTVT.

The J gene is TRBJ2-3, the V gene TRBV11-3, with TRBD2 identical over 8 bases. This CDR3 contains 16 residues. Germline CDR1 SGHNT, CDR2 YENEEA. Trimming at V came to 4 bases and at J to 2 bases, leaving 8 bases not matched to a gene. Here the CDR3 DNA reads TGTGCCAGCAGCTCCGGCTTAGCGGGAAACACAGATACGCAGTATTTT. It encodes CASSSGLAGNTDTQYF.

The chain carries TRBV11-2 and TRBJ2-1; D not resolved. The CDR3 extends over 14 amino acids. In germline, CDR1 is SGHAT, CDR2 FQNNGV. V gave up 1 base and J gave up 5 bases, with 9 bases separating them. The CDR3 sequence is CASSLGGRHNEQFF. As DNA, the CDR3 is TGTGCCAGCAGCTTAGGCGGCCGTCACAATGAGCAGTTCTTC.